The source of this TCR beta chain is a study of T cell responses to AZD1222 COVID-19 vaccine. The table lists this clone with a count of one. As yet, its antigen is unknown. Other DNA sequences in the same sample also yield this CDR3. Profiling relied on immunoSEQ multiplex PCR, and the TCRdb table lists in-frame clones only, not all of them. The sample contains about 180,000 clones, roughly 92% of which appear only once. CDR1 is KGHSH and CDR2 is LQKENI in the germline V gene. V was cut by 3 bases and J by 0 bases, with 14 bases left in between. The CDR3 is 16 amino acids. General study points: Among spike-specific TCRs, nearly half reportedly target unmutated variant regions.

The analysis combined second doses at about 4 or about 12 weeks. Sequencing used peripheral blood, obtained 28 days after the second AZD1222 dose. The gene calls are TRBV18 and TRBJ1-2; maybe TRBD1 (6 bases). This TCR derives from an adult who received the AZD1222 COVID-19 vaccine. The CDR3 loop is CASSPQTGPSNYGYTF. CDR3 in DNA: TGTGCCAGCTCACCCCAGACAGGACCTTCTAACTATGGCTACACCTTC. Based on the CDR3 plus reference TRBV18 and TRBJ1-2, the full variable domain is NAGVMQNPRHLVRRRGQEARLRCSPMKGHSHVYWYRQLPEEGLKFMVYLQKENIIDESGMPKERFSAEFPKEGPSILRIQQVVRGDSAAYFCASSPQTGPSNYGYTFGSGTRLTVV.